The next 31 T cell receptor beta chains were all read from a single sample in a study of blood T cell repertoires in COVID-19. Assay used: immunoSEQ multiplex PCR; TCRdb lists only in-frame clones, some missing. The table includes about 200,000 clones, about 81% detected once. Source material: peripheral blood. Source of these receptors: a woman aged 60-75 years with COVID-19, enrolled during active disease.

The V call is TRBV5-1, the J call TRBJ2-7; 9 bases match TRBD2. The germline gives CDR1 SGHRS, CDR2 YFSETQ. The V segment lost 4 bases and the J segment 4 bases; nucleotides outside the gene matches: 9. The CDR3 sequence is 15 residues long. CDR3 in DNA: TGCGCCAGCAGCCCTGGCGCGGGGGGGGAATACGAGCAGTACTTC. This gives the protein CASSPGAGGEYEQYF.

This chain links TRBV18 with TRBJ1-2, with D maybe TRBD1 (5 bases). Germline V gene data show CDR1 as KGHSH and CDR2 as LQKENI. CDR3 length: 15 residues. V was pared by 6 bases and J by 4 bases, with 18 bases between. The chain's CDR3 is CASSTPGRDSYGYTF. The DNA for the CDR3 is TGTGCCAGCTCCACACCAGGCAGGGATTCCTATGGCTACACCTTC. Full variable domain (outside the CDR3, taken from reference TRBV18 and TRBJ1-2): NAGVMQNPRHLVRRRGQEARLRCSPMKGHSHVYWYRQLPEEGLKFMVYLQKENIIDESGMPKERFSAEFPKEGPSILRIQQVVRGDSAAYFCASSTPGRDSYGYTFGSGTRLTVV.

This clone was detected only once. J is TRBJ2-2 and V is TRBV11-2, with 7 positions matching TRBD2. The germline gives CDR1 SGHAT, CDR2 FQNNGV. The CDR3 extends over 15 amino acids. The trim removed 5 bases at V and 2 bases at J, leaving 5 bases unmatched. The CDR3 loop is CASSTGTINTGELFF. In nucleotides, the CDR3 is TGTGCCAGCAGCACCGGGACTATCAACACCGGGGAGCTGTTTTTT. The full variable domain, with the rest looked up from reference TRBV11-2 and TRBJ2-2, is EAGVAQSPRYKIIEKRQSVAFWCNPISGHATLYWYQQILGQGPKLLIQFQNNGVVDDSQLPKDRFSAERLKGVDSTLKIQPAKLEDSAVYLCASSTGTINTGELFFGEGSRLTVL.

V is TRBV25-1 and J is TRBJ1-2; 7 bases align to TRBD1. The CDR3 contains 12 residues. Germline-derived CDR1 and CDR2 are MGHDK and SYGVNS. J gave up 5 bases and V 5 bases, and 2 bases lay outside the gene matches. For the CDR3, the DNA is TGTGCCAGCAGTATGACAGGGTATGGCTACACCTTC. Translating it yields CASSMTGYGYTF.

V is TRBV27 and J is TRBJ2-2; D may be TRBD1 (6 bases). CDR1 and CDR2 (germline): MNHEY, SMNVEV (reference sequence). The CDR3 has 13 residues. Trimming pared 5 bases from V and 7 bases from J, leaving 11 bases between. The CDR3 spells CASSSDRIGELFF. The CDR3 DNA is TGTGCCAGCAGTAGCGACAGGATCGGGGAGCTGTTTTTT.

This clone was counted a single time. The chain couples TRBV6-4 to TRBJ2-1; TRBD2 matches at 7 bases. The V gene end was trimmed by 2 bases and the J gene end by 1 base; junction bases not matched to a gene: 2. The CDR3 consists of 15 residues. The germline V gene has CDR1 MRHNA and CDR2 SNTAGT. CDR3 in amino acids: CASSDRAGSYNEQFF. The CDR3 DNA reads TGTGCCAGCAGTGACAGAGCGGGGTCCTACAATGAGCAGTTCTTC.

The chain uses TRBV5-1 and TRBJ2-3; TRBD1 might be the D (6 bases). Germline CDR1 reads SGHRS; CDR2 reads YFSETQ. Trimming stripped 2 bases from V and 3 bases from J, with 10 bases between. This CDR3 has 14 residues. The CDR3 DNA reads TGCGCCAGCAGCTTCGACAGGCCTACAGATACGCAGTATTTT. It specifies CASSFDRPTDTQYF.

This chain uses TRBV5-8 with TRBJ2-7; 7 bases agree with TRBD1. The CDR3 has 14 amino acids. Germline CDR1 and CDR2: SGHTS and YDEGEE. Trimming cost V 2 bases and J 1 base; bases outside gene matches: 3. CDR3: CASSFYRGSYEQYV. The DNA of the CDR3 is TGTGCCAGCAGCTTTTACAGGGGATCCTACGAGCAGTACGTC.

The chain combines TRBV6-4 with TRBJ1-6; tentatively, D is TRBD1 (5 bases). The ends were cut back, 5 bases at V and 9 bases at J, with 14 bases in the middle. Germline lookup yields CDR1 MRHNA and CDR2 SNTAGT. The CDR3 spans 14 residues. CDR3 coding DNA: TGTGCCAGCAGTCCTCGGGGGACCTCTTCACCCCTCCACTTT. This codes for CASSPRGTSSPLHF.

This clone was counted only a few times. The rearrangement links TRBV28 to TRBJ1-5, with D maybe TRBD1 (6 bases). Germline values: CDR1 MDHEN, CDR2 SYDVKM. This CDR3 has 14 amino acids. Trimming pared 4 bases from V and 5 bases from J, leaving 12 bases between. CDR3 amino acids: CASSSGQTYQPQHF. In DNA form, the CDR3 reads TGTGCCAGCAGTTCCGGACAGACCTATCAGCCCCAGCATTTT.

The chain carries TRBV5-1 and TRBJ1-3; a weak D match, TRBD1 (5 bases). Trimming took 0 bases from V and 2 from J, leaving 12 bases between them. Germline V CDR1 and CDR2: SGHRS, YFSETQ. The CDR3 extends over 16 amino acids. This CDR3 is CASSLVQGRTGNTIYF. Here the CDR3 DNA reads TGCGCCAGCAGCTTGGTTCAGGGAAGGACTGGAAACACCATATATTTT.

CDR3 sequence: CASSREGAGDTGELFF. In DNA form, the CDR3 reads TGTGCCAGCAGTCGTGAGGGAGCGGGAGACACCGGGGAGCTGTTTTTT. The chain links TRBV5-4 to TRBJ2-2, with 8 bases lining up with TRBD2. With 5 bases clipped from V and 3 bases from J, the junction kept 9 bases outside the gene matches. The germline V gene has CDR1 SGHNT and CDR2 YYREEE (reference sequence). The CDR3 is 16 residues long. The variable domain in full, completed from reference TRBV5-4 and TRBJ2-2, reads ETGVTQSPTHLIKTRGQQVTLRCSSQSGHNTVSWYQQALGQGPQFIFQYYREEENGRGNFPPRFSGLQFPNYSSELNVNALELDDSALYLCASSREGAGDTGELFFGEGSRLTVL.

This clone was counted once. This chain uses TRBV28 with TRBJ2-1; 13 bases match TRBD2. The CDR3 is made up of 16 amino acids. Germline trimming cut 7 bases from V and 7 bases from J; bases unmatched to any gene: 10. CDR1 is MDHEN, CDR2 SYDVKM, per germline. As DNA, the CDR3 is TGTGCCAGCACGCCGGGACTAGCGGGGCCGGGAAATGAGCAGTTCTTC. It translates to CASTPGLAGPGNEQFF.

This sequence joins TRBV28 and TRBJ1-5; TRBD1 might be the D (5 bases). Trimming shortened V by 3 bases and J by 0 bases, and 9 bases separated the two germline ends. The germline V gene encodes CDR1 MDHEN and CDR2 SYDVKM. This CDR3 has 15 amino acids. This chain's CDR3 is CASSFGGASNQPQHF. In nucleotides, the CDR3 is TGTGCCAGCAGTTTTGGAGGGGCTAGCAATCAGCCCCAGCATTTT.

The gene calls are TRBV5-5 and TRBJ1-3; 9 bases match TRBD1. The CDR3 loop spans 16 amino acids. CDR1 SGHKS and CDR2 YYEKEE come from the germline V gene (reference sequence). The V and J ends lost 1 base and 4 bases, in that order; junction bases with no gene match: 6. The CDR3 DNA is TGTGCCAGCAGCTTGACCTCACAGGGGGCAGGAAACACCATATATTTT. Protein: CASSLTSQGAGNTIYF.

J is TRBJ1-1 and V is TRBV6-5; D perhaps matches TRBD1 (5 bases). Trimming left V 5 bases short and J 4 bases short, with 17 bases between. The V gene's germline CDR1 is MNHEY and CDR2 SVGAGI. The CDR3 totals 15 residues. This CDR3 is CASSRSGVQSTEAFF. CDR3 DNA sequence: TGTGCCAGCAGTAGATCGGGGGTACAGAGCACTGAAGCTTTCTTT.

The chain uses TRBV18 and TRBJ2-3; TRBD1 is a possible D gene (5 bases). Germline CDR1 is KGHSH and CDR2 is LQKENI. The V gene lost 5 bases and the J gene lost 3 bases, with 18 bases spanning the gap. The CDR3 loop spans 16 amino acids. DNA for the CDR3: TGTGCCAGCTCAGGGCCAGGGTCCCGCTTAACAGATACGCAGTATTTT. Amino acid sequence: CASSGPGSRLTDTQYF.

The J gene is TRBJ1-4, the V gene TRBV27; no clear D gene. The V end was cut by 5 bases, the J end by 0 bases, with 10 bases between. CDR1 is MNHEY, CDR2 SMNVEV, per germline (reference sequence). The CDR3 extends over 15 amino acids. The CDR3 loop reads CASSRRLSTNEKLFF. In nucleotides, the CDR3 is TGTGCCAGCAGTAGGCGACTTTCAACTAATGAAAAACTGTTTTTT. The variable domain in full, completed from reference TRBV27 and TRBJ1-4, reads EAQVTQNPRYLITVTGKKLTVTCSQNMNHEYMSWYRQDPGLGLRQIYYSMNVEVTDKGDVPEGYKVSRKEKRNFPLILESPSPNQTSLYFCASSRRLSTNEKLFFGSGTQLSVL.

Only one count was recorded for this clone. The rearrangement joins TRBV9 to TRBJ2-2, with a tentative D call TRBD2 (5 bases). CDR3 length equals 14 residues. CDR1 and CDR2 from the germline V gene are SGDLS and YYNGEE. The V and J ends lost 3 bases and 6 bases respectively, with 12 bases between them. The CDR3 spells CASSGGHKSGELFF. The CDR3 region has the DNA TGTGCCAGCAGCGGCGGGCATAAATCCGGGGAGCTGTTTTTT.

This chain joins TRBV5-1 and TRBJ2-1, with 9 positions matching TRBD1. Germline-derived CDR1 and CDR2 are SGHRS and YFSETQ. Losses at the gene ends were 2 bases for V and 4 bases for J; bases not matched to a gene: 1. This CDR3 contains 14 residues. CDR3 protein: CASSLGTGYNEQFF. CDR3 DNA sequence: TGCGCCAGCAGCTTAGGGACAGGGTACAATGAGCAGTTCTTC.

The chain has TRBV12-3 or TRBV12-4 and TRBJ2-5, with TRBD1 matching 8 bases. The CDR3 is made up of 13 amino acids. V lost 6 bases, J lost 4 bases, and 4 bases stayed unmatched. This CDR3 is CASSRTGTETQYF. In DNA, the CDR3 is TGTGCCAGCAGCCGGACAGGGACAGAGACCCAGTACTTC.

The chain carries TRBV5-5 and TRBJ2-7, with TRBD2 matching over 8 bases. The junction had 7 bases not matched to a gene; V was cut back by 3 bases and J by 8 bases. This CDR3 is 13 amino acids long. Germline values: CDR1 SGHKS, CDR2 YYEKEE (reference sequence). The CDR3 DNA follows: TGTGCCAGCAGCTCCACCGGGGGGGGAAAGCAGTACTTC. It translates to CASSSTGGGKQYF. The entire variable domain, with the rest obtained from reference TRBV5-5 and TRBJ2-7, is as follows: DAGVTQSPTHLIKTRGQQVTLRCSPISGHKSVSWYQQVLGQGPQFIFQYYEKEERGRGNFPDRFSARQFPNYSSELNVNALLLGDSALYLCASSSTGGGKQYFGPGTRLTVT.

The CDR3 DNA reads TGCGCCAGCAGCCAGGGGGACAGGGGTGGAAACACAGATACGCAGTATTTT. Translated, it gives CASSQGDRGGNTDTQYF. The chain links TRBV4-3 to TRBJ2-3, with 10 bases matching TRBD1. Germline V gene sequence: CDR1 LGHNA, CDR2 YSLEER. J lost 2 bases, V lost 3 bases, and 8 bases had no gene match. The CDR3 is 17 residues long.

The chain uses TRBV10-3 and TRBJ2-2, with 7 bases fitting TRBD2. The length of the CDR3 is 14 residues. V trimming: 6 bases; J trimming: 4 bases; junction bases outside the gene matches: 5. Per germline, CDR1 ENHRY and CDR2 SYGVKD. The CDR3 region is CAISSSSGTGELFF. Here the CDR3 DNA reads TGTGCCATCAGCTCTTCTAGCGGCACCGGGGAGCTGTTTTTT.

The V call is TRBV7-9, the J call TRBJ2-1, with 7 nucleotides matching TRBD2. With 4 bases clipped from V and 10 bases from J, the junction kept 13 bases outside the gene matches. This CDR3 has 15 residues. Germline CDR1 is SEHNR and CDR2 is FQNEAQ (reference sequence). CDR3 in amino acids: CASSSPGRPGGEQFF. The CDR3 DNA sequence: TGTGCCAGCAGCTCCCCCGGGCGGCCCGGGGGGGAGCAGTTCTTC.

The rearrangement links TRBV5-6 to TRBJ2-4; possibly TRBD1 for D (6 bases). The V gene lost 4 bases and the J gene lost 0 bases, with 14 bases spanning the gap. Looked up from germline, CDR1 is SGHDT and CDR2 is YYEEEE. This CDR3 has 16 amino acids. The CDR3 region is CASSQSGVLAKNIQYF. The CDR3 coding sequence is TGTGCCAGCAGCCAATCAGGGGTTTTAGCCAAAAACATTCAGTACTTC.

This chain joins TRBV7-3 and TRBJ2-1; possible D gene TRBD1, 5 bases. Germline loops: CDR1 SGHTA, CDR2 FQGTGA. CDR3 size: 14 residues. V was clipped by 3 bases and J by 7 bases, with 13 bases between them. The CDR3 loop reads CASSFSGPNNEQFF. The CDR3 DNA reads TGTGCCAGCAGCTTCTCAGGGCCCAATAATGAGCAGTTCTTC.

This sequence joins TRBV15 and TRBJ2-3; weak D call: TRBD1 (5 bases). Germline CDR1 LNHNV, CDR2 YYDKDF (reference sequence). V was pared by 0 bases and J by 1 base, with 14 bases between. CDR3 size: 17 residues. The chain's CDR3 is CATSREQARVRTDTQYF. Here the CDR3 DNA reads TGTGCCACCAGCAGAGAGCAAGCCAGGGTTCGCACAGATACGCAGTATTTT.

The chain recombines TRBV11-2 with TRBJ2-7; 8 bases are a match to TRBD2. The CDR3 has 16 amino acids. The trim removed 1 base at V and 2 bases at J, leaving 7 bases unmatched. Germline-derived CDR1 and CDR2 are SGHAT and FQNNGV. DNA of the CDR3: TGTGCCAGCAGCTTAGGGGGTAGCGGGATACCCTACGAGCAGTACTTC. The encoded protein is CASSLGGSGIPYEQYF.

This chain links TRBV5-8 with TRBJ2-1, with 8 nucleotides matching TRBD2. Trimming removed 0 bases from V and 6 bases from J; junction bases left unmatched: 8. CDR1 is SGHTS, CDR2 YDEGEE, per germline. This CDR3 contains 16 residues. CDR3 DNA: TGTGCCAGCAGCTTGGTGGCTAGCGGGTCAGGCAATGAGCAGTTCTTC. Translating gives CASSLVASGSGNEQFF.

V is TRBV6-5 and J is TRBJ1-2, with 9 bases matching TRBD1. Germline V gene data show CDR1 as MNHEY and CDR2 as SVGAGI. With V trimmed by 4 bases and J by 4 bases, 1 base remained unmatched. The CDR3 is made up of 13 amino acids. This chain's CDR3 is CASSSDRGYGYTF. The CDR3 DNA reads as TGTGCCAGCAGTTCGGACAGGGGCTATGGCTACACCTTC.